A single sample gave rise to the 4 T cell receptor beta chains below, sequenced in a study of regulatory T cells in long-lasting Graves disease. The authors built TCR beta libraries using iRepertoire HTBI primers and Arm-PCR of CDR3 regions. Each CDR3 protein is one row after TCRdb ran MiXCR on the multiplex PCR reads. Of about 460,000 distinct CDR3 sequences in the sample, 13% to 15% were seen once. As to time point: newly diagnosed GD, antithyroid drugs for less than 3 months. RNA isolated from PBMCs was used to make the TCR library. The sample also formed part of further work on T cells in Graves' hyperthyroidism and ophthalmopathy.

The sequencing here drew on peripheral blood mononuclear cells (PBMCs), taken at new diagnosis, from a patient treated with antithyroid drugs. These receptors came from a woman between 45 and 65 years old with Graves disease.

Turning to this clonotype: A read error may explain this, as a much larger clone is one base away. The chain is built from TRBV6-2 or TRBV6-3 and TRBJ2-3; possible D gene TRBD2, 6 bases. Germline CDR1 reads MNHEY; CDR2 reads SVGEGT. The CDR3 contains 14 residues. As DNA, the CDR3 is TGTGCCTGCAGTGAAGGCGGCGGGGAGGTTCCGCAGTATTTT. Translated: CACSEGGGEVPQYF.

This clonotype appeared many times. The J gene is TRBJ2-1, the V gene TRBV7-9; the D gene is possibly TRBD2 (5 bases). The CDR3 length is 16 residues. V was clipped by 7 bases and J by 7 bases, with 23 bases between them. Germline CDR1 SEHNR, CDR2 FQNEAQ (reference sequence). The CDR3 region has the DNA TGTGCCAGCAACCCCCCAGCTCCGGAGGTTTTAAATGAGCAGTTCTTC. Its protein product is CASNPPAPEVLNEQFF.

This clonotype was seen more than once but under ten times. The CDR3 DNA follows: TGTGCCAGCAGCTTAGTAGTGGACAGGGGAAGAAGGAACTACGAGCAGTACTTC. As protein: CASSLVVDRGRRNYEQYF. The chain has TRBV7-9 and TRBJ2-7; 9 nucleotides line up with TRBD1. This CDR3 has 18 residues. Trimming removed 1 base from V and 3 bases from J; junction bases left unmatched: 13. CDR1 and CDR2 from the germline V gene are SEHNR and FQNEAQ (reference sequence).

This clonotype appeared a few times. This chain links TRBV4-1 with TRBJ1-2; D is unclear. Trimming took off 2 bases at V and 4 bases at J, with 8 bases between the two ends. The germline gives CDR1 MGHRA, CDR2 YSYEKL. This CDR3 spans 13 amino acids. The CDR3 is CASSQLVRYGYTF. As DNA, the CDR3 is TGCGCCAGCAGCCAACTTGTTCGCTATGGCTACACCTTC.